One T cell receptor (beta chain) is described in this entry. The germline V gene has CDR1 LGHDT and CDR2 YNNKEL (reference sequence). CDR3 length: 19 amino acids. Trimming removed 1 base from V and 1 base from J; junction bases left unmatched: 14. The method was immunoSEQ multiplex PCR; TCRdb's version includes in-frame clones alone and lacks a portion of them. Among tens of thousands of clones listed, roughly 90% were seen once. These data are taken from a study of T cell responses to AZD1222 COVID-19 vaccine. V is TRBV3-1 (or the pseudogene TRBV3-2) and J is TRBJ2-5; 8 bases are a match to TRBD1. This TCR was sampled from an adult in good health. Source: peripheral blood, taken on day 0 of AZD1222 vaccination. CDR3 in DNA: TGTGCCAGCAGCCAAGCACCCCTCGGACAGGGAAGTTTCCAAGAGACCCAGTACTTC. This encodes CASSQAPLGQGSFQETQYF.